Described below is a single T cell receptor beta chain sequence and its context. Its specificity is not known. TCRdb's table, derived via immunoSEQ multiplex PCR, lists solely in-frame clones and lacks some. This repertoire shows around 150,000 clones, just over 90% found once; its top ten account for roughly 4.4%. This record belongs to a study of T cell responses to AZD1222 COVID-19 vaccine. Whole-study findings and limits: There were mostly white British donors and more females than males, and clonal diversity was possibly underestimated. Vaccine-associated CD4 TCRs spanned spike, dominant at 160-218 and 743-854. An increase in Spike-specific TCR breadth and depth was observed after two AZD1222 doses.

V dropped 1 base and J dropped 0 bases, with 13 bases sitting between them. Germline assignment: CDR1 LGHDT and CDR2 YNNKEL (reference sequence). The CDR3 totals 16 residues. This sequence joins TRBV3-1 (or the pseudogene TRBV3-2) and TRBJ2-7; a possible D gene is TRBD2 (5 bases). The source was peripheral blood, collected on day 0 of MenACWY control vaccination. The TCR originated in an adult in good health. CDR3 protein: CASSQAPRESSYEQYF. CDR3 sequence (DNA): TGTGCCAGCAGCCAAGCCCCTAGGGAGAGCTCCTACGAGCAGTACTTC.